The T cell receptor beta chain described here comes from a study of shared clonotypes between healthy human individuals. On the study more broadly: The donor pool was made up of two women and three men aged 18 to 49. Study conclusions and caveats: The authors sampled blood alone, and tissue repertoires likely differ. The generation probabilities recorded for non-shared clonotypes fell below those of clonotypes shared by all four donors.

A word on this clone: Its antigen remains unidentified.

Germline V gene sequence: CDR1 SGHNT, CDR2 YYREEE (reference sequence). The length of the CDR3 is 13 residues. The V end lost 0 bases, the J end lost 5 bases, and 8 bases lay between the germline ends. Using immunoSEQ multiplex PCR, the repertoire was profiled, and TCRdb retains in-frame clones only, with some absent. The sample consists of about 2.1 million clones, 85% to 95% of them appearing once. Naivety among CD8 cells was defined by CD45RO negativity and positive CCR7 selection, thereby excluding terminally differentiated effector memory CD45RA+ cells. The chain links TRBV5-4 to TRBJ1-2; D perhaps matches TRBD1 (6 bases). Sequenced sample: naive CD8+ T cells from PBMCs. The TCR originated in a man aged 18 to 30 in good health. Some clones in this sample may be carry-over from other donors' samples. In nucleotides, the CDR3 is TGTGCCAGCAGCTTGGCAGGGGAATATGGCTACACCTTC. Amino acid sequence: CASSLAGEYGYTF.